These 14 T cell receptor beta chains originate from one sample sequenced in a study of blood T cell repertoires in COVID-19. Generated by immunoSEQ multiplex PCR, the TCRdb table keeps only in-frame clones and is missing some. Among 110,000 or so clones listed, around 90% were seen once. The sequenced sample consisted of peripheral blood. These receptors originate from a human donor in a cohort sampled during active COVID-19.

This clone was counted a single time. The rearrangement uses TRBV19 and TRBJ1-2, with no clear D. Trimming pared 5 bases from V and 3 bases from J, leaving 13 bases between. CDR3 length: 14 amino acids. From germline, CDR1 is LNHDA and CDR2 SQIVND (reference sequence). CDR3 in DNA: TGTGCCAGTAGTCCAATAGTGGTTGACTATGGCTACACCTTC. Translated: CASSPIVVDYGYTF.

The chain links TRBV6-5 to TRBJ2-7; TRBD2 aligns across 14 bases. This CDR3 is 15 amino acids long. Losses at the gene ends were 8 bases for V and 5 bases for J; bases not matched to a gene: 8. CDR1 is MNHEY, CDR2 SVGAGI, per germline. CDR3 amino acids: CASETGTSGGDEQYF. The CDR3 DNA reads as TGTGCCAGCGAAACCGGGACTAGCGGGGGTGACGAGCAGTACTTC.

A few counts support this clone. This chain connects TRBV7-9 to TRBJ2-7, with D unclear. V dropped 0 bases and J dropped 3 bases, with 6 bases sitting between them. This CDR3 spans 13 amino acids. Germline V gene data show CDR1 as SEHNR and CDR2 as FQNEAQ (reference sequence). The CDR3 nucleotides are TGTGCCAGCAGCTTAGCCTACAGCTACGAGCAGTACTTC. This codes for CASSLAYSYEQYF.

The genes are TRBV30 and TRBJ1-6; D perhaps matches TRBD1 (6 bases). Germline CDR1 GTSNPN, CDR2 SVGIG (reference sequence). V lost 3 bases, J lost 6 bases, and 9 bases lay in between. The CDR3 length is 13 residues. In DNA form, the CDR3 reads TGTGCCTGGAGGGGGGCCTTTAATTCACCCCTCCACTTT. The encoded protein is CAWRGAFNSPLHF.

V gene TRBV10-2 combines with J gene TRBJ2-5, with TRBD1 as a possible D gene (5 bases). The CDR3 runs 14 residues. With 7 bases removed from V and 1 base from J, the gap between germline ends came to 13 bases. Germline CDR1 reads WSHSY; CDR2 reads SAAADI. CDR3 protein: CASKAGHSQETQYF. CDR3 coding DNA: TGCGCCAGCAAGGCAGGGCACTCCCAAGAGACCCAGTACTTC.

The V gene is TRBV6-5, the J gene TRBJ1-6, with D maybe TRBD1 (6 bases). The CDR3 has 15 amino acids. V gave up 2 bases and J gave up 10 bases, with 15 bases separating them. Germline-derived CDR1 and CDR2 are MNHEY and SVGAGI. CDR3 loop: CASSYAGDRNSPLHF. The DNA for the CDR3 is TGTGCCAGCAGTTACGCAGGGGATCGGAACTCACCCCTCCACTTT.

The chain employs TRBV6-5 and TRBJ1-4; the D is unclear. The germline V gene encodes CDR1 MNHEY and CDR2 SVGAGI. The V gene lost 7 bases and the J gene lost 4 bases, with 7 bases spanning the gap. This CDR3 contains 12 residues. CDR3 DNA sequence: TGTGCCAGCACCAGGCTTAATGAAAAACTGTTTTTT. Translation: CASTRLNEKLFF.

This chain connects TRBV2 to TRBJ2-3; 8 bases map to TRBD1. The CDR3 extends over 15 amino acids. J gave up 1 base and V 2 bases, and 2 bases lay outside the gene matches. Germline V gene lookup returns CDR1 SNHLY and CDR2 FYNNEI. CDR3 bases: TGTGCCAGCAGTGAAATACAGGGGGGCACAGATACGCAGTATTTT. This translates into CASSEIQGGTDTQYF.

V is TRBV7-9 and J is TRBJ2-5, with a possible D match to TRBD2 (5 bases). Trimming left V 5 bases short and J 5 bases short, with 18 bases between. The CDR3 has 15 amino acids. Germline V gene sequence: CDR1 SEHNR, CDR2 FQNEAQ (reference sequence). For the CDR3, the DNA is TGTGCCAGCAGCCTCCGGGATATGGCGCGGGAGACCCAGTACTTC. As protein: CASSLRDMARETQYF.

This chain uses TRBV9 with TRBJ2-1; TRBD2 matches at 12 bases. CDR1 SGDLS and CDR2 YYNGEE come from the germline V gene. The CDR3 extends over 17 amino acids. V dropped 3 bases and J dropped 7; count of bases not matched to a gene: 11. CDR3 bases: TGTGCCAGCAGCGCCCCCCTAGCGGGAGGGCCGATAAATGAGCAGTTCTTC. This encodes CASSAPLAGGPINEQFF. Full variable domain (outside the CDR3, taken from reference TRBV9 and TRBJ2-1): DSGVTQTPKHLITATGQRVTLRCSPRSGDLSVYWYQQSLDQGLQFLIQYYNGEERAKGNILERFSAQQFPDLHSELNLSSLELGDSALYFCASSAPLAGGPINEQFFGPGTRLTVL.

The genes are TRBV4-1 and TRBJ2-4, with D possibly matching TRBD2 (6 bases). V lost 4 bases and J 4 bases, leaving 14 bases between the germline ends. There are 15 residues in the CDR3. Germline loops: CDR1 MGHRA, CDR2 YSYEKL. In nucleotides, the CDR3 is TGCGCCAGCAGCCCCTTGGGGGGAGATAAAAACATTCAGTACTTC. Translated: CASSPLGGDKNIQYF.

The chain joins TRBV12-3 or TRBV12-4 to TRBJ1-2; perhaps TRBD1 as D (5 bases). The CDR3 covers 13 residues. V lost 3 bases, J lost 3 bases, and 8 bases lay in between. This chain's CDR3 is CASSFQGYYGYTF. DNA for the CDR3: TGTGCCAGCAGTTTCCAGGGCTACTATGGCTACACCTTC.

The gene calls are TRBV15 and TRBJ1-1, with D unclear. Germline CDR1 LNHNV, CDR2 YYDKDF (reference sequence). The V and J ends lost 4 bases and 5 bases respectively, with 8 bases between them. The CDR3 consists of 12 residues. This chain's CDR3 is CATSITGTEAFF. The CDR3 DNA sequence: TGTGCCACCAGCATAACCGGGACTGAAGCTTTCTTT.

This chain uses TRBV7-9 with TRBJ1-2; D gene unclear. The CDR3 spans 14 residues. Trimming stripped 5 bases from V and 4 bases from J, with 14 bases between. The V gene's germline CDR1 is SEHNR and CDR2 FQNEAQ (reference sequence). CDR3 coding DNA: TGTGCCAGCAGCAATCAGTCACCCTTCTATGGCTACACCTTC. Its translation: CASSNQSPFYGYTF.